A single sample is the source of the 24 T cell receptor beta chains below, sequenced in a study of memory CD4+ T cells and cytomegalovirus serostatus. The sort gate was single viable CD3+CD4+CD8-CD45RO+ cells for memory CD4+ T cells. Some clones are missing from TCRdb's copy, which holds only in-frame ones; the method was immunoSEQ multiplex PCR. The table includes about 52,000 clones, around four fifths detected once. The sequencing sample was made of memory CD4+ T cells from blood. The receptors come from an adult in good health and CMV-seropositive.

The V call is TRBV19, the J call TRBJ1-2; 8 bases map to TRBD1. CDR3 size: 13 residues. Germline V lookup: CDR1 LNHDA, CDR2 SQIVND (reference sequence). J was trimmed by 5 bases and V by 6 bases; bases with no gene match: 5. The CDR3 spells CASSDRGRYGYTF. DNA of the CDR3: TGTGCCAGTAGCGACAGGGGACGATATGGCTACACCTTC. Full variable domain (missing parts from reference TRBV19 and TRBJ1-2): DGGITQSPKYLFRKEGQNVTLSCEQNLNHDAMYWYRQDPGQGLRLIYYSQIVNDFQKGDIAEGYSVSREKKESFPLTVTSAQKNPTAFYLCASSDRGRYGYTFGSGTRLTVV.

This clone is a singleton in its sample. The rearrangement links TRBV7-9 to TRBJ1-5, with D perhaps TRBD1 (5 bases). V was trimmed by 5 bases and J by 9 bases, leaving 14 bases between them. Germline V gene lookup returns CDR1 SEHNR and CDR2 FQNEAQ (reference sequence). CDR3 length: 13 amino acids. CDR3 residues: CASSIDSMAPQHF. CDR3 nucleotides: TGTGCCAGCAGCATAGACAGTATGGCGCCCCAGCATTTT.

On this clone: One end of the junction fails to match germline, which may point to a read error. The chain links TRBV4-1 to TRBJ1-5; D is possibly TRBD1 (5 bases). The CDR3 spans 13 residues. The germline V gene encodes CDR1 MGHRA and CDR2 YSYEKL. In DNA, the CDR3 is TGCGCCAGCAGCCAAGTTGGTTCGGGGCCCGAGCATTTT. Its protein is CASSQVGSGPEHF.

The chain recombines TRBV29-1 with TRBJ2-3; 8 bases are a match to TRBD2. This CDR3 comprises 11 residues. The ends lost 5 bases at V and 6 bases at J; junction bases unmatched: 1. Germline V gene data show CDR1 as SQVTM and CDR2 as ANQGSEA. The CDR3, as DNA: TGCAGCGTTCGGGGGGGGGATACGCAGTATTTT. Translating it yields CSVRGGDTQYF.

The CDR3 DNA reads as TGCAGCGTTGCCAGGGGCGCGTACGAGCAGTACTTC. Translation gives CSVARGAYEQYF. The rearrangement links TRBV29-1 to TRBJ2-7, with D maybe TRBD1 (6 bases). V shed 4 bases and J shed 4 bases, with 11 bases lying between them. The CDR3 has 12 amino acids. The germline V gene encodes CDR1 SQVTM and CDR2 ANQGSEA.

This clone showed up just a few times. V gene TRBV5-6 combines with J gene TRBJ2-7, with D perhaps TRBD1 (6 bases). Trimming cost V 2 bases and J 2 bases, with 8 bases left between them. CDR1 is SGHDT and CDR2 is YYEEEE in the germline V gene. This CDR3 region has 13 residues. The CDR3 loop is CASSFTGTYEQYF. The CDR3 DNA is TGTGCCAGCAGCTTTACAGGGACCTACGAGCAGTACTTC. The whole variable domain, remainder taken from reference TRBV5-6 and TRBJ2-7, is DAGVTQSPTHLIKTRGQQVTLRCSPKSGHDTVSWYQQALGQGPQFIFQYYEEEERQRGNFPDRFSGHQFPNYSSELNVNALLLGDSALYLCASSFTGTYEQYFGPGTRLTVT.

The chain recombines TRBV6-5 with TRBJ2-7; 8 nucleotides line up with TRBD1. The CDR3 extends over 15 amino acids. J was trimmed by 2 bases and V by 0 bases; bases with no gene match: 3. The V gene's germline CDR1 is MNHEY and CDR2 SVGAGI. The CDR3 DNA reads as TGTGCCAGCAGTTACTCCGGGACAGGAACCTACGAGCAGTACTTC. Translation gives CASSYSGTGTYEQYF.

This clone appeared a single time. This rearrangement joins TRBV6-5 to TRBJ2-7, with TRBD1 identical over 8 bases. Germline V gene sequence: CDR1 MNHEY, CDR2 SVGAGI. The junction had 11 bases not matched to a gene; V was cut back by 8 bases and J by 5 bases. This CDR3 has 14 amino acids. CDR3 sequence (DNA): TGTGCCAGCCGCCCCGGACAGGGATGGGACGAGCAGTACTTC. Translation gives CASRPGQGWDEQYF.

CDR3 bases: TGCGCCAGCAGCTTGGAACAGGGGGCTGAAGCTTTCTTT. This gives the protein CASSLEQGAEAFF. The J gene is TRBJ1-1, the V gene TRBV5-1, with 8 bases lining up with TRBD1. Losses at the gene ends were 0 bases for V and 6 bases for J; bases not matched to a gene: 1. The CDR3 is 13 amino acids. Germline values: CDR1 SGHRS, CDR2 YFSETQ.

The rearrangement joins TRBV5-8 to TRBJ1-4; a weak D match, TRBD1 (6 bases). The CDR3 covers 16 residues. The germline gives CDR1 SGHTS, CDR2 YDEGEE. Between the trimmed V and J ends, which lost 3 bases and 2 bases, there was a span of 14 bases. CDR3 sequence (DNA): TGTGCCAGCAGCTCATGGGGGCGCGGGACTAATGAAAAACTGTTTTTT. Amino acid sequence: CASSSWGRGTNEKLFF. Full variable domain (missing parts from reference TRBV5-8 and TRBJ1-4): EAGVTQSPTHLIKTRGQQATLRCSPISGHTSVYWYQQALGLGLQFLLWYDEGEERNRGNFPPRFSGRQFPNYSSELNVNALELEDSALYLCASSSWGRGTNEKLFFGSGTQLSVL.

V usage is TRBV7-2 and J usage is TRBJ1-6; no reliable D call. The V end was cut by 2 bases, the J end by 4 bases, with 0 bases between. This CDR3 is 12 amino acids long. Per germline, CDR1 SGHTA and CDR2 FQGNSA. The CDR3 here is CASSLYNSPLHF. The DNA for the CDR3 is TGTGCCAGCAGCTTATATAATTCACCCCTCCACTTT.

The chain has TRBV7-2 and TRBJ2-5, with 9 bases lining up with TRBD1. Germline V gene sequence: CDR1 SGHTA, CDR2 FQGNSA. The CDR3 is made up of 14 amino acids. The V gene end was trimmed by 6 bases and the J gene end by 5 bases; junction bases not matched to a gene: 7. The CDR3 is CASRTYRGPETQYF. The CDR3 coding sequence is TGTGCCAGCAGAACCTACAGGGGGCCGGAGACCCAGTACTTC.

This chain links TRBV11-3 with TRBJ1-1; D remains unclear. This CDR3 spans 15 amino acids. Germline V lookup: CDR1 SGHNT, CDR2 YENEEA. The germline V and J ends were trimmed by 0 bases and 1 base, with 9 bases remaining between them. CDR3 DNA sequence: TGTGCCAGCAGCTTAGATTCGGACGCGAACACTGAAGCTTTCTTT. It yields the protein CASSLDSDANTEAFF.

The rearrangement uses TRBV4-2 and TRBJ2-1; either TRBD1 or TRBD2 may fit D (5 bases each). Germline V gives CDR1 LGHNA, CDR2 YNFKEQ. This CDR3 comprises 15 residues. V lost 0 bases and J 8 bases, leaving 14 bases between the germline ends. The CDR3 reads CASSQEGRGEDEQFF. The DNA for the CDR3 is TGTGCCAGCAGCCAAGAGGGCCGGGGCGAGGATGAGCAGTTCTTC.

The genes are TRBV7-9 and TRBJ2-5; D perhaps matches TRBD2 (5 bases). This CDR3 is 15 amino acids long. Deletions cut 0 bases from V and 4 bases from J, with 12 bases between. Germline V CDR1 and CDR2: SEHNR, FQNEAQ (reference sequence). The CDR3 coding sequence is TGTGCCAGCAGCTTAGCCGGGTTTCGGGGAGAGACCCAGTACTTC. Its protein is CASSLAGFRGETQYF. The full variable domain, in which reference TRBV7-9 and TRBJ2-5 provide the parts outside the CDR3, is DTGVSQNPRHKITKRGQNVTFRCDPISEHNRLYWYRQTLGQGPEFLTYFQNEAQLEKSRLLSDRFSAERPKGSFSTLEIQRTEQGDSAMYLCASSLAGFRGETQYFGPGTRLLVL.

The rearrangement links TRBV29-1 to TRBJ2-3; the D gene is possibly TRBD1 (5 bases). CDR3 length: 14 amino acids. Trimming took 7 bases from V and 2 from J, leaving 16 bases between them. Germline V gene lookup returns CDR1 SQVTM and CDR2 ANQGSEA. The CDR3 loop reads CSAQGYITTDTQYF. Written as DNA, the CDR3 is TGCAGCGCCCAGGGATACATTACCACAGATACGCAGTATTTT.

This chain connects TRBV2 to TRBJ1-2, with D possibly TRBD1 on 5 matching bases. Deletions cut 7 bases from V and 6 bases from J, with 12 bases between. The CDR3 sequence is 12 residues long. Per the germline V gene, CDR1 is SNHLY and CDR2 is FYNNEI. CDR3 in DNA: TGTGCCAGCAAAGGTCTGGGGGATGGCTACACCTTC. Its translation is CASKGLGDGYTF.

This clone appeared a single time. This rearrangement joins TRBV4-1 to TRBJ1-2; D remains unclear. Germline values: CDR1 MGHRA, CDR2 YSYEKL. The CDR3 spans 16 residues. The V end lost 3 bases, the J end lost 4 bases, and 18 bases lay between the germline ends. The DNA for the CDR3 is TGCGCCAGCAGCCAGCCCGGGCCTCGGGCAGGCTATGGCTACACCTTC. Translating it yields CASSQPGPRAGYGYTF.

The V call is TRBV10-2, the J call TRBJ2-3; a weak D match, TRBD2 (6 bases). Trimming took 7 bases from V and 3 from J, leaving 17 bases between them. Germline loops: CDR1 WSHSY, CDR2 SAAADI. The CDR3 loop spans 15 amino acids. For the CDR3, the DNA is TGCGCCAGCACCGGGCGGGAAGGGGTGACAGATACGCAGTATTTT. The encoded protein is CASTGREGVTDTQYF.

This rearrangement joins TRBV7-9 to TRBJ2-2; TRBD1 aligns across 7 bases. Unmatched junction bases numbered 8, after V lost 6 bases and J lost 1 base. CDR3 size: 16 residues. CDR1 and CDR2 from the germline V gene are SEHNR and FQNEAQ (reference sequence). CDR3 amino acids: CASSSRNRGNTGELFF. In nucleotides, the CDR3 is TGTGCCAGCAGTTCGAGGAACAGGGGGAACACCGGGGAGCTGTTTTTT. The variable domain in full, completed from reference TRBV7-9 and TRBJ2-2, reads DTGVSQNPRHKITKRGQNVTFRCDPISEHNRLYWYRQTLGQGPEFLTYFQNEAQLEKSRLLSDRFSAERPKGSFSTLEIQRTEQGDSAMYLCASSSRNRGNTGELFFGEGSRLTVL.

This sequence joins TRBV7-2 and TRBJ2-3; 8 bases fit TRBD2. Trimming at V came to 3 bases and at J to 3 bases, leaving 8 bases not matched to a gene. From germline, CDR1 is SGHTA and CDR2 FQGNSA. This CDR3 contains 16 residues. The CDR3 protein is CASSFSGGPRTDTQYF. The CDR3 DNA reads TGTGCCAGCAGCTTTTCGGGGGGGCCTCGGACAGATACGCAGTATTTT.

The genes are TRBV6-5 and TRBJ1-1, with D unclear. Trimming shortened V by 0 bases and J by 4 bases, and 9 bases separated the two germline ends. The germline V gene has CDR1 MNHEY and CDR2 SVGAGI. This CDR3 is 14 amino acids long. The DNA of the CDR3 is TGTGCCAGCAGTTACTCGATGGGATCCACTGAAGCTTTCTTT. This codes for CASSYSMGSTEAFF.

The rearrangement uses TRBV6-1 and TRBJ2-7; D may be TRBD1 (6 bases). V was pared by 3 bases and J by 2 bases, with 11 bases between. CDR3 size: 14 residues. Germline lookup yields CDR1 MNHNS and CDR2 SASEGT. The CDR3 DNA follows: TGTGCCAGCAGTGATGGCGGACAGACCTACGAGCAGTACTTC. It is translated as CASSDGGQTYEQYF.

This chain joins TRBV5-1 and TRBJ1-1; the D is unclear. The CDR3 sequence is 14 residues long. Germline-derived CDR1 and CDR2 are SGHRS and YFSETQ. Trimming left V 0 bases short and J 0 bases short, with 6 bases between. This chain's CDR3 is CASSLVVMNTEAFF. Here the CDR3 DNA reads TGCGCCAGCAGCTTGGTAGTTATGAACACTGAAGCTTTCTTT.